These 21 T cell receptor beta chains came from one sample sequenced in a study of T cell responses to AZD1222 COVID-19 vaccine. The table came from immunoSEQ multiplex PCR; TCRdb's copy has only in-frame clones and leaves some out. The table shows 130,000 or so clones, with around nine tenths occurring only once. Sequenced here: peripheral blood, sampled 28 days after the second dose of the MenACWY control vaccine. The receptors shown here come from an adult who received the MenACWY meningococcal vaccine as a control.

The chain links TRBV15 to TRBJ1-1; possibly TRBD1 for D (5 bases). The CDR3 consists of 15 residues. Deletions cut 2 bases from V and 1 base from J, with 11 bases between. CDR1 is LNHNV, CDR2 YYDKDF, per germline (reference sequence). The CDR3 reads CATSRSKGENTEAFF. DNA for the CDR3: TGTGCCACCAGCAGATCCAAAGGGGAGAACACTGAAGCTTTCTTT.

This clone was counted once. This chain connects TRBV6-5 to TRBJ2-5; D tentatively fits TRBD1 or TRBD2 (6 bases each). Per the germline V gene, CDR1 is MNHEY and CDR2 is SVGAGI. CDR3 size: 14 residues. V was clipped by 5 bases and J by 2 bases, with 12 bases between them. In nucleotides, the CDR3 is TGTGCCAGCAGTCCCTGGGGGGCTCAAGAGACCCAGTACTTC. The encoded protein is CASSPWGAQETQYF.

This chain joins TRBV6-2 or TRBV6-3 and TRBJ2-3, with 11 bases fitting TRBD2. CDR3 length: 19 residues. Looked up from germline, CDR1 is MNHEY and CDR2 is SVGEGT. The junction had 18 bases not matched to a gene; V was cut back by 1 base and J by 9 bases. In nucleotides, the CDR3 is TGTGCCAGCAGTTACTGGCTAGCGGGGGGCGAAGTTTGGTCTCGGACGCAGTATTTT. Amino acid sequence: CASSYWLAGGEVWSRTQYF.

The rearrangement joins TRBV12-3 or TRBV12-4 to TRBJ1-2; TRBD1 aligns across 10 bases. V lost 3 bases and J lost 7; bases outside the gene matches: 2. The length of the CDR3 is 13 residues. CDR3 nucleotide sequence: TGTGCCAGCAGTTTCGGACAGGGGGGTGGCTACACCTTC. Protein: CASSFGQGGGYTF.

The rearrangement joins TRBV18 to TRBJ1-2, with 7 bases identical to TRBD1. J gave up 3 bases and V 8 bases, and 6 bases lay outside the gene matches. The CDR3 length is 13 residues. From germline, CDR1 is KGHSH and CDR2 LQKENI. This CDR3 is CASATQGYYGYTF. The CDR3 nucleotides read TGTGCCAGCGCGACACAGGGGTACTATGGCTACACCTTC.

The V call is TRBV7-2, the J call TRBJ2-1; TRBD2 aligns across 9 bases. The V gene end was trimmed by 1 base and the J gene end by 7 bases; junction bases not matched to a gene: 5. The germline V gene has CDR1 SGHTA and CDR2 FQGNSA. The CDR3 totals 15 residues. CDR3: CASSLGGSGGNEQFF. The CDR3 bases are TGTGCCAGCAGCTTAGGTGGTAGCGGGGGAAATGAGCAGTTCTTC. The full variable domain, with the rest looked up from reference TRBV7-2 and TRBJ2-1, is GAGVSQSPSNKVTEKGKDVELRCDPISGHTALYWYRQSLGQGLEFLIYFQGNSAPDKSGLPSDRFSAERTGGSVSTLTIQRTQQEDSAVYLCASSLGGSGGNEQFFGPGTRLTVL.

In this sample, this clone turned up once. This rearrangement joins TRBV24-1 to TRBJ2-1, with 13 positions matching TRBD2. Germline V gene data show CDR1 as KGHDR and CDR2 as SFDVKD. The J segment lost 10 bases and the V segment lost 3 bases, leaving 11 bases of the junction unmatched. This CDR3 region has 17 residues. CDR3 amino acids: CATSDTGLAGIPDEQFF. The CDR3 DNA follows: TGTGCCACCAGTGATACGGGACTAGCGGGAATCCCCGACGAGCAGTTCTTC.

The chain employs TRBV2 and TRBJ2-6; D not resolved. Germline V gene data show CDR1 as SNHLY and CDR2 as FYNNEI. V shed 2 bases and J shed 4 bases, with 6 bases lying between them. The CDR3 totals 14 residues. CDR3 sequence: CASSEREGANVLTF. The CDR3 nucleotides are TGTGCCAGCAGTGAAAGGGAAGGGGCCAACGTCCTGACTTTC.

The rearrangement joins TRBV6-5 to TRBJ2-1; the match to TRBD1 covers 8 bases. The germline gives CDR1 MNHEY, CDR2 SVGAGI. V trimming: 5 bases; J trimming: 6 bases; junction bases outside the gene matches: 6. The CDR3 covers 14 residues. The CDR3 bases are TGTGCCAGCAGTAAGACAGGGGTAGGCAATGAGCAGTTCTTC. Its protein is CASSKTGVGNEQFF.

This clone appeared once. V is TRBV7-2 and J is TRBJ2-5; 11 nucleotides match TRBD1. The ends lost 5 bases at V and 4 bases at J; junction bases unmatched: 6. This CDR3 spans 15 amino acids. Germline-derived CDR1 and CDR2 are SGHTA and FQGNSA. The CDR3 reads CASSRRTGGRETQYF. The CDR3 DNA is TGTGCCAGCAGCCGTAGGACAGGGGGCAGAGAGACCCAGTACTTC.

This clone was counted only a few times. This rearrangement joins TRBV15 to TRBJ1-2, with 8 bases fitting TRBD1. V lost 3 bases and J lost 4; bases outside the gene matches: 1. The CDR3 spans 13 residues. Germline values: CDR1 LNHNV, CDR2 YYDKDF (reference sequence). CDR3 in DNA: TGTGCCACCAGCAGCAGGGGGCCCTATGGCTACACCTTC. It is translated as CATSSRGPYGYTF.

This chain uses TRBV7-2 with TRBJ2-2, with TRBD1 identical over 8 bases. This CDR3 has 17 residues. Germline V gene sequence: CDR1 SGHTA, CDR2 FQGNSA. The V segment lost 1 base and the J segment 4 bases; nucleotides outside the gene matches: 8. The CDR3: CASSLVRQGIGTGELFF. DNA of the CDR3: TGTGCCAGCAGCTTAGTCCGACAGGGGATAGGCACCGGGGAGCTGTTTTTT.

This clone was observed a single time. This CDR3 is also generated by other DNA sequences in the sample. V usage is TRBV2 and J usage is TRBJ2-5; D unresolved. The V end was cut by 2 bases, the J end by 2 bases, with 3 bases between. The germline CDR1 and CDR2 sequences are SNHLY and FYNNEI. The CDR3 has 12 amino acids. CDR3 DNA sequence: TGTGCCAGCAGTGAAAGGCAAGAGACCCAGTACTTC. Its translation is CASSERQETQYF. The variable domain in full, with the rest retrieved from reference TRBV2 and TRBJ2-5, is EPEVTQTPSHQVTQMGQEVILRCVPISNHLYFYWYRQILGQKVEFLVSFYNNEISEKSEIFDDQFSVERPDGSNFTLKIRSTKLEDSAMYFCASSERQETQYFGPGTRLLVL.

The rearrangement joins TRBV4-1 to TRBJ2-5, with 7 bases matching TRBD1. CDR3 size: 17 residues. Germline CDR1 is MGHRA and CDR2 is YSYEKL. V gave up 1 base and J gave up 4 bases; unmatched junction bases: 12. The CDR3 nucleotides read TGCGCCAGCAGCCAAGGCACGCCAGGGGGTAAGGGAGAGACCCAGTACTTC. The encoded protein is CASSQGTPGGKGETQYF.

This clone came up once. This chain connects TRBV9 to TRBJ2-1, with 7 bases identical to TRBD2. The junction had 4 bases not matched to a gene; V was cut back by 4 bases and J by 0 bases. Germline CDR1 reads SGDLS; CDR2 reads YYNGEE. This CDR3 has 15 residues. CDR3 DNA sequence: TGTGCCAGCAGCCCGAGCGGGGACTCCTACAATGAGCAGTTCTTC. As protein: CASSPSGDSYNEQFF.

This clone was detected a few times. The rearrangement links TRBV28 to TRBJ1-1; D unresolved. CDR3 length: 12 amino acids. Germline V lookup: CDR1 MDHEN, CDR2 SYDVKM. Trimming stripped 4 bases from V and 1 base from J, with 4 bases between. CDR3 bases: TGTGCCAGCAGTTCAGAGAACACTGAAGCTTTCTTT. Translating it yields CASSSENTEAFF.

The rearrangement uses TRBV7-8 and TRBJ2-1; D possibly corresponds to TRBD2 (7 bases). CDR3 length: 14 residues. V was clipped by 2 bases and J by 6 bases, with 11 bases between them. Germline assignment: CDR1 SGHVS and CDR2 FQNEAQ. CDR3 region: CASSLRGAGNEQFF. For the CDR3, the DNA is TGTGCCAGCAGCTTACGGGGGGCCGGCAATGAGCAGTTCTTC.

The rearrangement uses TRBV10-1 and TRBJ2-1, with 9 positions matching TRBD2. Germline V gene data show CDR1 as WNHNN and CDR2 as SYGVQD (reference sequence). The V segment lost 4 bases and the J segment 7 bases; nucleotides outside the gene matches: 8. The CDR3 has 15 amino acids. The CDR3 DNA follows: TGCGCCAGCAGTGGGTGGCGGGGGGGCCTGAATGAGCAGTTCTTC. It is translated as CASSGWRGGLNEQFF.

The chain recombines TRBV25-1 with TRBJ2-2, with D possibly being TRBD2 (6 bases). Trimming stripped 0 bases from V and 0 bases from J, with 14 bases between. The germline V gene encodes CDR1 MGHDK and CDR2 SYGVNS. The CDR3 length is 18 residues. CDR3 bases: TGTGCCAGCAGTGAATATTTGGGACTTTCCTCGAACACCGGGGAGCTGTTTTTT. It encodes CASSEYLGLSSNTGELFF.

This clone was seen once. The chain joins TRBV6-1 to TRBJ2-3; weak D call: TRBD1 (5 bases). CDR1 is MNHNS and CDR2 is SASEGT in the germline V gene. V dropped 4 bases and J dropped 2 bases, with 19 bases sitting between them. CDR3 length: 17 residues. CDR3 amino acids: CASSVDSGYHNTDTQYF. The CDR3 nucleotides read TGTGCCAGCAGTGTAGATTCAGGGTATCATAACACAGATACGCAGTATTTT.

The rearrangement links TRBV7-2 to TRBJ2-3; TRBD2 agrees at 12 bases. CDR1 is SGHTA, CDR2 FQGNSA, per germline. The length of the CDR3 is 16 residues. Trimming removed 0 bases from V and 6 bases from J; junction bases left unmatched: 4. This CDR3 reads CASSLARLAGGDTQYF. The CDR3 DNA follows: TGTGCCAGCAGCTTAGCGCGGCTAGCGGGAGGGGATACGCAGTATTTT.